One and the same sample provided the 5 T cell receptor beta chains below, sequenced in a study of graft-versus-host responses after intestinal transplantation. Their antigens are not known. TCRdb's copy holds only in-frame clones and misses some; the assay was immunoSEQ multiplex PCR. The repertoire holds tens of thousands of clones, with about 85% as singletons. This specimen consisted of unstimulated CD4+ T cells sorted from spleen or lymph node cells, obtained before transplant. The receptors originated from a human donor who was the organ donor for an intestinal transplant.

The rearrangement uses TRBV11-3 and TRBJ2-2; 8 nucleotides line up with TRBD2. The trim removed 4 bases at V and 4 bases at J, leaving 11 bases unmatched. Germline assignment: CDR1 SGHNT and CDR2 YENEEA. The CDR3 spans 17 residues. The chain's CDR3 is CASSSSAGTRTTGELFF. In DNA, the CDR3 is TGTGCCAGCAGCTCGTCCGCCGGGACTAGGACCACCGGGGAGCTGTTTTTT. Full variable domain (outside the CDR3, taken from reference TRBV11-3 and TRBJ2-2): EAGVVQSPRYKIIEKKQPVAFWCNPISGHNTLYWYLQNLGQGPELLIRYENEEAVDDSQLPKDRFSAERLKGVDSTLKIQPAELGDSAVYLCASSSSAGTRTTGELFFGEGSRLTVL.

This chain links TRBV4-2 with TRBJ1-4; 8 positions agree with TRBD1. The V and J ends lost 0 bases and 6 bases, in that order; junction bases with no gene match: 6. This CDR3 contains 16 residues. The germline CDR1 and CDR2 sequences are LGHNA and YNFKEQ. The CDR3 reads CASSQDMGTGDEKLFF. CDR3 in DNA: TGTGCCAGCAGCCAAGATATGGGGACAGGCGATGAAAAACTGTTTTTT.

V is TRBV6-5 and J is TRBJ1-5; 7 nucleotides align to TRBD1. CDR1 and CDR2 (germline): MNHEY, SVGAGI. The V gene end was trimmed by 6 bases and the J gene end by 0 bases; junction bases not matched to a gene: 5. CDR3 length equals 15 residues. In DNA, the CDR3 is TGTGCCAGCAGACCGGGACAGTATAGCAATCAGCCCCAGCATTTT. It codes for CASRPGQYSNQPQHF.

In this sample, this clone turned up once. The chain links TRBV5-1 to TRBJ2-4; weak D call: TRBD1 (5 bases). CDR3 length equals 12 residues. CDR1 and CDR2 (germline): SGHRS, YFSETQ. Trimming removed 3 bases from V and 5 bases from J, with 6 bases in between. The CDR3 DNA reads TGCGCCAGCAGCTCGACAGAAAACATTCAGTACTTC. The encoded protein is CASSSTENIQYF.

The J gene is TRBJ1-4, the V gene TRBV29-1; D not certain. CDR1 is SQVTM and CDR2 is ANQGSEA in the germline V gene. With 6 bases removed from V and 11 bases from J, the gap between germline ends came to 13 bases. The CDR3 extends over 11 amino acids. CDR3 in DNA: TGCAGCGTCACCCTATTAGAGAAACTGTTTTTT. This gives the protein CSVTLLEKLFF.